This record concerns one T cell receptor (beta chain) sequence. Per germline, CDR1 WNHNN and CDR2 SYGVQD (reference sequence). The length of the CDR3 is 14 residues. With 6 bases removed from V and 4 bases from J, the gap between germline ends came to 15 bases. These data come from a study of shared T cell receptors in the human thymus. Here immunoSEQ multiplex PCR was the method, and the copy in TCRdb shows in-frame clones only, minus some. The data contain about 660,000 clones, 88% of them seen just once; the ten biggest clones take up about 0.01%. In addition, the sample was reused for a study of human thymus T cells. That publication notes: Infants, healthy and Finnish, who were having corrective surgery for congenital heart defects served as donors. Resections that were taken during corrective heart surgery supplied the thymus tissue. Usage of V and J genes appeared biased in thymic and blood repertoires.

This clonotype was obtained from a boy under three years old with a congenital heart defect. The rearrangement links TRBV10-1 to TRBJ1-2, with D uncertain. What was sequenced was thymocytes. In DNA, the CDR3 is TGCGCCAGCAGCAACCGGGAAGCACCCTATGGCTACACCTTC. Translation gives CASSNREAPYGYTF.